Below, 22 T cell receptor beta chains from the same sample are listed, as sequenced in a study of blood T cell repertoires in COVID-19. This table comes from immunoSEQ multiplex PCR, and its TCRdb copy is limited to in-frame clones, with some not included. The data contain about 23,000 clones, roughly 94% of them singletons. The sample was peripheral blood. All receptors derive from a woman between 45 and 60 years old with active COVID-19.

The gene calls are TRBV11-2 and TRBJ1-2, with 7 bases that match TRBD1. Germline CDR1 and CDR2: SGHAT and FQNNGV. With 5 bases clipped from V and 8 bases from J, the junction kept 8 bases outside the gene matches. The CDR3 length is 13 residues. This CDR3 reads CASSPDRTRGYTF. For the CDR3, the DNA is TGTGCCAGCAGCCCGGACAGGACAAGGGGCTACACCTTC.

The CDR3 DNA reads as TGTGCCACCAGCAGAGACAGGGGGTTTAATGAAAAACTGTTTTTT. Residues: CATSRDRGFNEKLFF. The chain employs TRBV15 and TRBJ1-4; 7 nucleotides line up with TRBD1. Germline V gene lookup returns CDR1 LNHNV and CDR2 YYDKDF (reference sequence). V dropped 0 bases and J dropped 4; count of bases not matched to a gene: 2. The CDR3 runs to 15 residues.

This sequence joins TRBV27 and TRBJ2-4, with D hard to call. There are 15 residues in the CDR3. Looked up from germline, CDR1 is MNHEY and CDR2 is SMNVEV (reference sequence). V gave up 6 bases and J gave up 0 bases, with 12 bases separating them. CDR3 in DNA: TGTGCCAGCAGGCAGTCGCTTCTAGCCAAAAACATTCAGTACTTC. As protein: CASRQSLLAKNIQYF.

The chain joins TRBV7-6 to TRBJ2-2; possible D gene TRBD2, 5 bases. The V end lost 2 bases, the J end lost 4 bases, and 11 bases lay between the germline ends. Germline CDR1 reads SGHVS; CDR2 reads FNYEAQ. There are 15 residues in the CDR3. CDR3 in DNA: TGTGCCAGCAGCTTATCAGCGGTATTCACCGGGGAGCTGTTTTTT. The encoded protein is CASSLSAVFTGELFF.

A few counts support this clone. The chain combines TRBV6-5 with TRBJ2-5; D unclear. Between the trimmed V and J ends, which lost 0 bases and 0 bases, there was a span of 8 bases. Germline V gene lookup returns CDR1 MNHEY and CDR2 SVGAGI. The length of the CDR3 is 15 residues. CDR3 loop: CASSYSMAYQETQYF. CDR3 nucleotide sequence: TGTGCCAGCAGTTACTCGATGGCATACCAAGAGACCCAGTACTTC.

The CDR3: CASSQEMGRISSQYF. CDR3 bases: TGTGCCAGCAGCCAAGAAATGGGGCGGATCAGCTCGCAGTACTTC. The rearrangement uses TRBV3-1 (or the pseudogene TRBV3-2) and TRBJ2-7; the D gene is possibly TRBD1 (5 bases). Trimming removed 0 bases from V and 9 bases from J, with 18 bases in between. Germline loops: CDR1 LGHDT, CDR2 YNNKEL (reference sequence). There are 15 residues in the CDR3.

The CDR3 protein is CASSLGSQAVGEKLFF. Written as DNA, the CDR3 is TGTGCCAGCAGTTTGGGGTCACAGGCGGTGGGTGAAAAACTGTTTTTT. The chain has TRBV28 and TRBJ1-4; D is possibly TRBD1 (5 bases). V lost 3 bases, J lost 7 bases, and 18 bases lay in between. This CDR3 is built from 16 residues. Germline lookup yields CDR1 MDHEN and CDR2 SYDVKM.

The rearrangement uses TRBV11-2 and TRBJ1-6, with 8 bases lining up with TRBD1. The CDR3 contains 16 residues. The junction had 8 bases not matched to a gene; V was cut back by 5 bases and J by 5 bases. Germline V gives CDR1 SGHAT, CDR2 FQNNGV. CDR3 sequence (DNA): TGTGCCAGCAGCCCCCAGGGGGCAAGGAATAATTCACCCCTCCACTTT. This codes for CASSPQGARNNSPLHF.

V is TRBV9 and J is TRBJ2-1; D is perhaps TRBD2 (5 bases). V was clipped by 0 bases and J by 4 bases, with 11 bases between them. The length of the CDR3 is 15 residues. Germline V gene lookup returns CDR1 SGDLS and CDR2 YYNGEE. In nucleotides, the CDR3 is TGTGCCAGCAGCGTAGTCGGGAATAGGTACAATGAGCAGTTCTTC. This encodes CASSVVGNRYNEQFF.

The CDR3 spells CASSKGVGGQTSYEQYF. CDR3 DNA: TGCGCCAGCAGCAAGGGTGTCGGGGGACAGACCTCCTACGAGCAGTACTTC. J is TRBJ2-7 and V is TRBV4-1, with a possible D match to TRBD1 (7 bases). The CDR3 covers 17 residues. The V and J ends lost 5 bases and 0 bases respectively, with 20 bases between them. Germline CDR1 MGHRA, CDR2 YSYEKL.

The chain links TRBV2 to TRBJ1-1; the D is unclear. The CDR3 consists of 12 residues. The germline gives CDR1 SNHLY, CDR2 FYNNEI. Trimming removed 7 bases at V and 11 bases at J, with 17 bases between. The CDR3 region is CASTPLGERAFF. In DNA form, the CDR3 reads TGTGCCAGCACCCCTCTCGGGGAGAGGGCTTTCTTT.

The DNA of the CDR3 is TGTGCCAGTAGTATAGAGCGGGGAGAGACCCAGTACTTC. This encodes CASSIERGETQYF. The V call is TRBV19, the J call TRBJ2-5; D possibly corresponds to TRBD2 (6 bases). The germline V and J ends were trimmed by 0 bases and 4 bases, with 6 bases remaining between them. The CDR3 has 13 residues. Germline CDR1 reads LNHDA; CDR2 reads SQIVND (reference sequence).

V is TRBV4-1 and J is TRBJ2-5, with a weak D call TRBD2 (5 bases). The V end lost 4 bases, the J end lost 5 bases, and 11 bases lay between the germline ends. Looked up from germline, CDR1 is MGHRA and CDR2 is YSYEKL. This CDR3 has 13 amino acids. In DNA form, the CDR3 reads TGCGCCAGCAGCCGCGGGCCGGCCGAGACCCAGTACTTC. Residues: CASSRGPAETQYF.

This chain joins TRBV7-8 and TRBJ2-1, with TRBD2 as a possible D gene (6 bases). The CDR3 has 13 amino acids. Germline V gene lookup returns CDR1 SGHVS and CDR2 FQNEAQ. The ends were cut back, 3 bases at V and 6 bases at J, with 9 bases in the middle. CDR3: CASSLGLTNEQFF. In DNA, the CDR3 is TGTGCCAGCAGCTTGGGACTGACCAATGAGCAGTTCTTC.

The CDR3 loop is CASSPRGGLVETQYF. The CDR3 DNA reads as TGTGCCAGCAGCCCCAGGGGCGGACTCGTGGAGACCCAGTACTTC. V usage is TRBV6-5 and J usage is TRBJ2-5; possibly TRBD1 for D (6 bases). The V end was cut by 6 bases, the J end by 5 bases, with 19 bases between. The V gene's germline CDR1 is MNHEY and CDR2 SVGAGI. This CDR3 has 15 amino acids.

The rearrangement uses TRBV5-4 and TRBJ1-2, with a weak D call TRBD1 (6 bases). Between the trimmed V and J ends, which lost 1 base and 5 bases, there was a span of 12 bases. Germline lookup yields CDR1 SGHNT and CDR2 YYREEE (reference sequence). The length of the CDR3 is 14 residues. CDR3 DNA: TGTGCCAGCAGCTTGCTCGGGACAAAGTATGGCTACACCTTC. Encoded protein: CASSLLGTKYGYTF.

For this clone: The junction and the germline gene differ at one end; a read error may be behind it. The CDR3 DNA is TGTGCTAGCAGCTTAGAGCGGAAAGGTCGGCGCTATAATTCACCCCTCCACTTT. The encoded protein is CASSLERKGRRYNSPLHF. The chain couples TRBV7-7 to TRBJ1-6; D ambiguous. Germline V gene sequence: CDR1 SSHAT, CDR2 FNYEAQ (reference sequence). The CDR3 sequence is 18 residues long.

This clone appeared once. The chain has TRBV28 and TRBJ2-2; TRBD2 might be the D (6 bases). Germline CDR1 is MDHEN and CDR2 is SYDVKM. The CDR3 is made up of 16 amino acids. V was trimmed by 2 bases and J by 0 bases, leaving 10 bases between them. The CDR3 nucleotides read TGTGCCAGCAGTTTAGGGGGGAGCACGAACACCGGGGAGCTGTTTTTT. This codes for CASSLGGSTNTGELFF.

V usage is TRBV2 and J usage is TRBJ1-5; possibly TRBD1 for D (6 bases). This CDR3 region has 13 residues. V dropped 8 bases and J dropped 2 bases, with 10 bases sitting between them. From germline, CDR1 is SNHLY and CDR2 FYNNEI. DNA of the CDR3: TGTGCCAGCGGATCAGGGGGCAATCAGCCCCAGCATTTT. Its protein product is CASGSGGNQPQHF. The entire variable domain, with the rest obtained from reference TRBV2 and TRBJ1-5, is as follows: EPEVTQTPSHQVTQMGQEVILRCVPISNHLYFYWYRQILGQKVEFLVSFYNNEISEKSEIFDDQFSVERPDGSNFTLKIRSTKLEDSAMYFCASGSGGNQPQHFGDGTRLSIL.

The CDR3 region is CASSLTGSSTDTQYF. For the CDR3, the DNA is TGTGCCAGCAGTTTAACAGGGTCTAGCACAGATACGCAGTATTTT. The chain employs TRBV28 and TRBJ2-3, with D possibly matching TRBD1 (6 bases). This CDR3 contains 15 residues. V gave up 2 bases and J gave up 0 bases, with 9 bases separating them. Germline V CDR1 and CDR2: MDHEN, SYDVKM.

The V gene is TRBV24-1, the J gene TRBJ1-1; D may be TRBD1 (5 bases). V lost 4 bases to trimming and J lost 4 bases, with 9 bases between them. Germline V lookup: CDR1 KGHDR, CDR2 SFDVKD. The CDR3 extends over 13 amino acids. CDR3 nucleotides: TGTGCCACCAGTGAGGGGCCCCTCACTGAAGCTTTCTTT. Protein: CATSEGPLTEAFF.

The chain links TRBV5-1 to TRBJ2-7; 13 nucleotides agree with TRBD2. The V and J ends lost 4 bases and 4 bases, in that order; junction bases with no gene match: 8. Germline V gene lookup returns CDR1 SGHRS and CDR2 YFSETQ. The CDR3 loop spans 16 amino acids. CDR3 residues: CASSPYGTSGDYEQYV. The CDR3 DNA reads TGCGCCAGCAGCCCCTATGGGACTAGCGGGGATTACGAGCAGTACGTC.